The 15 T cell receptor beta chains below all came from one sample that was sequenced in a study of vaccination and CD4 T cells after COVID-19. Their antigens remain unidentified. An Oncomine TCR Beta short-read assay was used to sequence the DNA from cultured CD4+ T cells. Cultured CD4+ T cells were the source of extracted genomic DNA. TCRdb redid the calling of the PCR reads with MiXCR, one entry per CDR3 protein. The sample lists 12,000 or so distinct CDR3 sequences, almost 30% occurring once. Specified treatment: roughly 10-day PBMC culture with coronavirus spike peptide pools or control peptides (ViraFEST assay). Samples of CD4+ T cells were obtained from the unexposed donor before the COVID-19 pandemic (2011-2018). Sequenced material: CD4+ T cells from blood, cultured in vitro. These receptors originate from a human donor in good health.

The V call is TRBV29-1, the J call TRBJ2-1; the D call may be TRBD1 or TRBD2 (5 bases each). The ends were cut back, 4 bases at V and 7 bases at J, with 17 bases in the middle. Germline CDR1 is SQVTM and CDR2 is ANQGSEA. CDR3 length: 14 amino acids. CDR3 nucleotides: TGCAGCGTTGTGGGGTGGGGGAGTATAAATGAGCAGTTCTTC. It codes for CSVVGWGSINEQFF.

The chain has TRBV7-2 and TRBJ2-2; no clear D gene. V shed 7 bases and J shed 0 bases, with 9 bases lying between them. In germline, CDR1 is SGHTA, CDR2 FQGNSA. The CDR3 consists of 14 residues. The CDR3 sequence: CASNPPANTGELFF. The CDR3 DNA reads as TGTGCCAGCAACCCCCCCGCGAACACCGGGGAGCTGTTTTTT.

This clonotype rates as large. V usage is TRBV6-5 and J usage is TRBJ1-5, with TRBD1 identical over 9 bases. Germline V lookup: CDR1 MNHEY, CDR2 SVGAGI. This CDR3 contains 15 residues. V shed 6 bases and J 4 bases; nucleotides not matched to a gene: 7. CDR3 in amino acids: CASRYTGGFNQPQHF. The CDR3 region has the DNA TGTGCCAGCAGATACACAGGGGGCTTTAATCAGCCCCAGCATTTT.

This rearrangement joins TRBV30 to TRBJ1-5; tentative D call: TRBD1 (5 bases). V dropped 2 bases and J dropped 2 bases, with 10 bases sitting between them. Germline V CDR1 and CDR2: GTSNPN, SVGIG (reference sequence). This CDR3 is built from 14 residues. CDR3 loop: CAWSSGGGNQPQHF. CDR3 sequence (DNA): TGTGCCTGGAGTTCCGGGGGGGGCAATCAGCCCCAGCATTTT. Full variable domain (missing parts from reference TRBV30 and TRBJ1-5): SQTIHQWPATLVQPVGSPLSLECTVEGTSNPNLYWYRQAAGRGLQLLFYSVGIGQISSEVPQNLSASRPQDRQFILSSKKLLLSDSGFYLCAWSSGGGNQPQHFGDGTRLSIL.

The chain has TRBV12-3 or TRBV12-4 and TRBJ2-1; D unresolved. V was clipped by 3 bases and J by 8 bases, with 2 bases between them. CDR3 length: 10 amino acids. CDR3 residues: CASSLYEQFF. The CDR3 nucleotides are TGTGCCAGCAGTTTGTATGAGCAGTTCTTC.

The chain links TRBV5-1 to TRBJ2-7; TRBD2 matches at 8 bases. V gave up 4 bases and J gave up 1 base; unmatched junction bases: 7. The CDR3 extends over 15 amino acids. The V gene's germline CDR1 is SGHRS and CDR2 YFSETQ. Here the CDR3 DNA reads TGCGCCAGCAGCCCCATAGCGGGACCTTCCTACGAGCAGTACTTC. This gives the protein CASSPIAGPSYEQYF.

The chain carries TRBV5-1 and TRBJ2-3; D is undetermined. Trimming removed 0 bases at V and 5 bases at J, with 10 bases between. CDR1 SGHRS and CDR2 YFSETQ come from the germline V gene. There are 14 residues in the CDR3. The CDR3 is CASSLAGSIDTQYF. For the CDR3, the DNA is TGCGCCAGCAGCTTGGCTGGGTCCATAGATACGCAGTATTTT.

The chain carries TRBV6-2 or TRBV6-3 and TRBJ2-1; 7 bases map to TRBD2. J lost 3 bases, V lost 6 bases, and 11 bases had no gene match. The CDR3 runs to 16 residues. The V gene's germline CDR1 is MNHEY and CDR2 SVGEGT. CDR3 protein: CASSRRLARDYNEQFF. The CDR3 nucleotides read TGTGCCAGCAGCCGAAGACTAGCCAGGGACTACAATGAGCAGTTCTTC.

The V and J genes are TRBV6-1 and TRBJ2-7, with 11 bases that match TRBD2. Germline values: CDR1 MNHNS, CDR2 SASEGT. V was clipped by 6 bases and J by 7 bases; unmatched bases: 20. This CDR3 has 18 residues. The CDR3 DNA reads TGTGCCAGCAGACTAGGGGGGACTAGCGGCGGCCCCGGTGGAGAGCAGTACTTC. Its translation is CASRLGGTSGGPGGEQYF.

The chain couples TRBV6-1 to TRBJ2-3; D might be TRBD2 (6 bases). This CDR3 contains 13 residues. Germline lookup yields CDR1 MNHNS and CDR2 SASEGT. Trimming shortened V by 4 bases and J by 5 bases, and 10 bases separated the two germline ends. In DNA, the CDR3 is TGTGCCAGCAGTGTGCGGGATCAAGATACGCAGTATTTT. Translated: CASSVRDQDTQYF.

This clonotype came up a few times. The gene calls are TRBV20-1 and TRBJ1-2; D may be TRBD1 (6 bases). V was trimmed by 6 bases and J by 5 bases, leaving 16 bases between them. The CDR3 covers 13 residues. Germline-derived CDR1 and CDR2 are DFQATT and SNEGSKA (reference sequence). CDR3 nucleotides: TGCAGTGCCCCCAGGGAGGGGGGATATGGCTACACCTTC. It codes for CSAPREGGYGYTF.

In DNA form, the CDR3 reads TGTGCCAGCACCATACAGGGGGCGTGGGGCAATCAGCCCCAGCATTTT. Translated: CASTIQGAWGNQPQHF. The chain has TRBV27 and TRBJ1-5; 9 nucleotides match TRBD1. J lost 2 bases, V lost 7 bases, and 9 bases had no gene match. In germline, CDR1 is MNHEY, CDR2 SMNVEV (reference sequence). This CDR3 has 16 residues.

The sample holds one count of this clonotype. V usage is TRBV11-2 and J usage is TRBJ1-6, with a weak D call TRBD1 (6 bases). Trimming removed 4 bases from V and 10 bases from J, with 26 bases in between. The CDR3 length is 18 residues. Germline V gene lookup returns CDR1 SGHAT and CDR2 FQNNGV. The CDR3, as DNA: TGTGCCAGCAGCTCAATGGACAGAAGAACAAGATTCAGCTCACCCCTCCACTTT. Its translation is CASSSMDRRTRFSSPLHF.

Here the CDR3 reads CASSEAPRQPYEQYF. The CDR3 DNA reads as TGTGCCAGCAGTGAAGCGCCTAGACAGCCCTACGAGCAGTACTTC. The rearrangement uses TRBV6-1 and TRBJ2-7, with D perhaps matching TRBD1 (5 bases). Trimming stripped 0 bases from V and 2 bases from J, with 11 bases between. The CDR3 contains 15 residues. Germline CDR1 is MNHNS and CDR2 is SASEGT.

The CDR3 here is CASSLGPGSSGNTIYF. CDR3 nucleotide sequence: TGTGCCAGCAGCTTGGGCCCCGGGAGCTCTGGAAACACCATATATTTT. The chain is built from TRBV7-2 and TRBJ1-3; D uncertain. V was clipped by 3 bases and J by 0 bases, with 12 bases between them. CDR3 length: 16 amino acids. CDR1 SGHTA and CDR2 FQGNSA come from the germline V gene.